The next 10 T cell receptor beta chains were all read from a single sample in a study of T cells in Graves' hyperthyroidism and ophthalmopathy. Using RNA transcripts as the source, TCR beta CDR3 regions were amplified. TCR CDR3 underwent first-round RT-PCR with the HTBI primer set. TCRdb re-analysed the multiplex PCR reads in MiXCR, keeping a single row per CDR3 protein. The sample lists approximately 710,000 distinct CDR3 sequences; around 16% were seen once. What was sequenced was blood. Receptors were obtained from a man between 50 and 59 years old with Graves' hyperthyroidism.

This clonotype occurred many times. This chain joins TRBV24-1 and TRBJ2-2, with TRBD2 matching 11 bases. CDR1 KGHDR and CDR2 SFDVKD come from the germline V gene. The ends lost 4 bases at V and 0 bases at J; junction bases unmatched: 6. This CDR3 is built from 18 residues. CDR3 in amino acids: CATSEHSGRAANTGELFF. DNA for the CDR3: TGTGCCACCAGTGAACATAGCGGGAGGGCCGCGAACACCGGGGAGCTGTTTTTT.

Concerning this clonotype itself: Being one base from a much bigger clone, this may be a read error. CDR3 amino acids: CASSEIQGGNSPLHF. The CDR3 nucleotides are TGTGCCAGTTCAGAGATACAGGGTGGAAATTCACCCCTCCACTTT. The V and J genes are TRBV6-1 and TRBJ1-6; D might be TRBD1 (6 bases). Germline loops: CDR1 MNHNS, CDR2 SASEGT. The ends were cut back, 9 bases at V and 7 bases at J, with 19 bases in the middle. The CDR3 totals 15 residues.

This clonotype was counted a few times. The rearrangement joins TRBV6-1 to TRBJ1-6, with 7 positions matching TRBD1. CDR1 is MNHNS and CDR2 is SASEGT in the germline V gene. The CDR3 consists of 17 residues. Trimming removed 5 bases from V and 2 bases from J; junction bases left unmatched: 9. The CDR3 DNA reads TGTGCCAGCAGTACACACCTCGACAGGGCCTATAATTCACCCCTCCACTTT. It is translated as CASSTHLDRAYNSPLHF.

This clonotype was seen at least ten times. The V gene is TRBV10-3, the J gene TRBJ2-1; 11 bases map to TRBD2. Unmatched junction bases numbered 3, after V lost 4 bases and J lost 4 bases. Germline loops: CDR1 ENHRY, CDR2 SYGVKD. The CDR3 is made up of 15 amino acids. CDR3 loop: CAISAGLAAYNEQFF. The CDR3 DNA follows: TGTGCCATCAGTGCGGGACTAGCGGCGTACAATGAGCAGTTCTTC.

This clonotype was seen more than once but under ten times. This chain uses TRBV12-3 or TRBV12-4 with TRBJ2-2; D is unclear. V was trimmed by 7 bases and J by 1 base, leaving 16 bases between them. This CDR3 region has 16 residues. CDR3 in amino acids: CASIPYQNRNTGELFF. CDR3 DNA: TGTGCCAGCATCCCCTACCAAAACCGGAACACCGGGGAGCTGTTTTTT.

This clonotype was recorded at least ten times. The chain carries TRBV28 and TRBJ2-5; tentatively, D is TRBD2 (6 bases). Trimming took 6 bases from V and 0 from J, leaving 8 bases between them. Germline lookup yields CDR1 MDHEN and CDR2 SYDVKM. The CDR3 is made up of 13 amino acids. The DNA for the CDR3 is TGTGCCAGCAGCGGGGGACACCAAGAGACCCAGTACTTC. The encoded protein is CASSGGHQETQYF.

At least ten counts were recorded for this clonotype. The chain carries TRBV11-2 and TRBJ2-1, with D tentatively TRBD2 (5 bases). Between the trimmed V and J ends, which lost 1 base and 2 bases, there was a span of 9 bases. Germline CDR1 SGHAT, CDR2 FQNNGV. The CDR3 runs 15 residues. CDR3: CASSLGSGTYNEQFF. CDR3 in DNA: TGTGCCAGCAGCTTAGGAAGCGGTACCTACAATGAGCAGTTCTTC.

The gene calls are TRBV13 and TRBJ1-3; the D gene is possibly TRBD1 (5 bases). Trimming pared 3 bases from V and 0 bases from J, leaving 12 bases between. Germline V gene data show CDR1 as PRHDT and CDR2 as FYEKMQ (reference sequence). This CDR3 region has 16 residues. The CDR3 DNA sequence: TGTGCCAGCAGCTTTGCCTCAGACAGCTCTGGAAACACCATATATTTT. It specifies CASSFASDSSGNTIYF.

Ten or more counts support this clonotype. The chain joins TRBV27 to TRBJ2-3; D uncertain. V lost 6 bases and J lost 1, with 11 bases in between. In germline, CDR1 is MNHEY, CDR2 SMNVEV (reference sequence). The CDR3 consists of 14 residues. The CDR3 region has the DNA TGTGCCAGCAGGAAACTGCTAGGCACAGATACGCAGTATTTT. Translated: CASRKLLGTDTQYF.

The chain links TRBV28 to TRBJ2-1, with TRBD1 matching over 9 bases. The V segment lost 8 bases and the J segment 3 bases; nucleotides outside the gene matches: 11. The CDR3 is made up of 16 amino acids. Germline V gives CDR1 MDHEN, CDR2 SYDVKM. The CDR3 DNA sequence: TGTGCCAGCGGGAACGAGGGACAGGGCTTCTACAATGAGCAGTTCTTC. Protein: CASGNEGQGFYNEQFF.